These 27 T cell receptor beta chains share one sample of origin, sequenced in a study of shared clonotypes between healthy human individuals (dated by TCRdb to 2020 to 2022). Library prep was done by the immunoSEQ multiplex PCR assay. TCRdb re-hosts the immuneACCESS table, in-frame sequences only. Its copies lack some clones; in the studies checked, an unresolved V gene accounts for under half of them, and the cause for the rest is not known. Recorded for this sample are about 1.5 million clones; 95% to 99% of them occurred a single time. Jointly, the top ten make up roughly 0.45% of the sample. Material: naive CD4+ T cells sorted from blood. The sample's cell subset or site label is to be understood as: CD45RA+ positively selected. All receptors come from a man aged 30-40 years in good health.

The chain has TRBV5-6 and TRBJ1-1; D might be TRBD1 (6 bases). V lost 1 base and J 5 bases, leaving 18 bases between the germline ends. The CDR3 spans 16 residues. Per the germline V gene, CDR1 is SGHDT and CDR2 is YYEEEE. The CDR3, as DNA: TGTGCCAGCAGCTTGTGGAGGGGAAGAGGGGGAACTGAAGCTTTCTTT. Translated, it gives CASSLWRGRGGTEAFF.

This chain connects TRBV29-1 to TRBJ2-6; 7 bases align to TRBD1. The germline CDR1 and CDR2 sequences are SQVTM and ANQGSEA. V trimming: 0 bases; J trimming: 0 bases; junction bases outside the gene matches: 11. The CDR3 contains 19 residues. In DNA, the CDR3 is TGCAGCGTTGAAGAACGGGATGGGACAGTTAGCTCTGGGGCCAACGTCCTGACTTTC. Protein: CSVEERDGTVSSGANVLTF. Filled out from reference TRBV29-1 and TRBJ2-6, the complete variable domain reads SAVISQKPSRDICQRGTSLTIQCQVDSQVTMMFWYRQQPGQSLTLIATANQGSEATYESGFVIDKFPISRPNLTFSTLTVSNMSPEDSSIYLCSVEERDGTVSSGANVLTFGAGSRLTVL.

This chain uses TRBV10-3 with TRBJ1-3, with D maybe TRBD1 (5 bases). CDR1 and CDR2 (germline): ENHRY, SYGVKD. The V and J ends lost 3 bases and 4 bases respectively, with 16 bases between them. There are 16 residues in the CDR3. The CDR3 DNA reads TGTGCCATCAGTGACCGCGGGACGGCGACGGGAAACACCATATATTTT. It specifies CAISDRGTATGNTIYF.

The gene calls are TRBV5-6 and TRBJ2-1; 10 positions match TRBD2. This CDR3 is built from 16 residues. Per germline, CDR1 SGHDT and CDR2 YYEEEE. After removal of 4 bases from V and 6 bases from J, the junction contained 10 bases not matched to a gene. For the CDR3, the DNA is TGTGCCAGCAGCCGGGGGGATACTAGCGGGACCAATGAGCAGTTCTTC. This translates into CASSRGDTSGTNEQFF.

The rearrangement joins TRBV12-5 to TRBJ1-1; D unresolved. Per germline, CDR1 LGHNT and CDR2 FRNRAP. The length of the CDR3 is 13 residues. V was cut by 8 bases and J by 6 bases, with 16 bases left in between. CDR3 region: CASTYAGVPEAFF. DNA for the CDR3: TGTGCTAGTACCTACGCAGGTGTACCTGAAGCTTTCTTT.

V usage is TRBV29-1 and J usage is TRBJ2-3; 7 nucleotides align to TRBD1. V dropped 7 bases and J dropped 4; count of bases not matched to a gene: 5. The CDR3 loop spans 12 amino acids. Per the germline V gene, CDR1 is SQVTM and CDR2 is ANQGSEA. DNA for the CDR3: TGCAGCGCCCGACAGGGATCAGATACGCAGTATTTT. Its translation is CSARQGSDTQYF.

As concerns this clone: Other DNA sequences from this sample encode an identical CDR3 as well. This chain joins TRBV7-9 and TRBJ1-5, with D possibly TRBD1 on 6 matching bases. This CDR3 is 13 amino acids long. V lost 1 base to trimming and J lost 7 bases, with 8 bases between them. The V gene's germline CDR1 is SEHNR and CDR2 FQNEAQ (reference sequence). In nucleotides, the CDR3 is TGTGCCAGCAGCTTAGGAGGGGGGCAGCCCCAGCATTTT. Residues: CASSLGGGQPQHF.

The chain carries TRBV28 and TRBJ2-1, with a possible D match to TRBD2 (5 bases). V was trimmed by 6 bases and J by 0 bases, leaving 15 bases between them. The CDR3 loop spans 16 amino acids. Germline CDR1 and CDR2: MDHEN and SYDVKM. CDR3 protein: CASSNGGGSSYNEQFF. DNA for the CDR3: TGTGCCAGCAGCAACGGAGGCGGTAGCTCCTACAATGAGCAGTTCTTC.

The chain combines TRBV7-6 with TRBJ1-1, with TRBD1 identical over 7 bases. Germline CDR1 reads SGHVS; CDR2 reads FNYEAQ. The junction had 3 bases not matched to a gene; V was cut back by 5 bases and J by 6 bases. The CDR3 extends over 12 amino acids. CDR3 region: CASSPGTAEAFF. Written as DNA, the CDR3 is TGTGCCAGCAGCCCCGGGACAGCTGAAGCTTTCTTT.

The chain employs TRBV28 and TRBJ2-7; 7 positions match TRBD2. Unmatched junction bases numbered 20, after V lost 11 bases and J lost 7 bases. Germline V gives CDR1 MDHEN, CDR2 SYDVKM. The CDR3 loop spans 15 amino acids. The CDR3 DNA is TGTGCCGTGGAGGGATCTAGCGGAGCCTCGAGTGAGCAGTACTTC. Protein product: CAVEGSSGASSEQYF.

Concerning this clone: Additional DNA sequences in this sample encode the identical CDR3. This chain connects TRBV29-1 to TRBJ2-7; 7 nucleotides match TRBD1. Trimming cost V 6 bases and J 0 bases; bases outside gene matches: 2. The CDR3 runs 12 residues. Germline values: CDR1 SQVTM, CDR2 ANQGSEA. The CDR3 nucleotides are TGCAGCGTGGGACAGACCTCCTACGAGCAGTACTTC. Amino acids: CSVGQTSYEQYF.

The chain combines TRBV9 with TRBJ1-1, with no clear D. Trimming removed 1 base at V and 1 base at J, with 14 bases between. The CDR3 extends over 16 amino acids. Per germline, CDR1 SGDLS and CDR2 YYNGEE. DNA for the CDR3: TGTGCCAGCAGCGTATTCCCCATGGCGGAGAACACTGAAGCTTTCTTT. It translates to CASSVFPMAENTEAFF.

The chain uses TRBV6-5 and TRBJ1-2; no clear D gene. The CDR3 covers 13 residues. V was shortened by 7 bases and J by 8 bases, with 17 bases between the two germline ends. Germline V gene sequence: CDR1 MNHEY, CDR2 SVGAGI. The CDR3 here is CASKTENLGGYTF. For the CDR3, the DNA is TGTGCCAGCAAGACGGAGAATCTTGGGGGCTACACCTTC.

The chain has TRBV2 and TRBJ2-7, with TRBD1 identical over 10 bases. Trimming at V came to 9 bases and at J to 3 bases, leaving 8 bases not matched to a gene. This CDR3 region has 14 residues. The germline V gene encodes CDR1 SNHLY and CDR2 FYNNEI. Here the CDR3 reads CASLGGQGSYEQYF. The CDR3 bases are TGTGCCAGTCTTGGGGGACAGGGGAGCTACGAGCAGTACTTC.

The chain recombines TRBV7-9 with TRBJ1-3; no definite D call. Germline V gene lookup returns CDR1 SEHNR and CDR2 FQNEAQ (reference sequence). The CDR3 has 15 amino acids. The V end lost 2 bases, the J end lost 0 bases, and 8 bases lay between the germline ends. The CDR3 sequence is CASSLSISSGNTIYF. The CDR3 DNA follows: TGTGCCAGCAGCTTATCGATTAGCTCTGGAAACACCATATATTTT.

The chain recombines TRBV5-1 with TRBJ2-7; perhaps D is TRBD1 or TRBD2 (5 bases each). Trimming took off 1 base at V and 4 bases at J, with 12 bases between the two ends. From germline, CDR1 is SGHRS and CDR2 YFSETQ. The CDR3 is 14 residues long. The CDR3 reads CASSLMGDSYEQYF. The CDR3 DNA follows: TGCGCCAGCAGCTTGATGGGAGACAGTTACGAGCAGTACTTC.

The chain is built from TRBV5-4 and TRBJ1-1, with 9 bases that match TRBD1. The CDR3 contains 15 residues. Per germline, CDR1 SGHNT and CDR2 YYREEE (reference sequence). V shed 0 bases, J shed 3 bases, and the junction held 3 bases outside the gene matches. CDR3 sequence reads: CASSLARDRDTEAFF. CDR3 bases: TGTGCCAGCAGCTTGGCCCGGGACAGGGACACTGAAGCTTTCTTT.

A word on this clone: Different DNA sequences within this sample yield the same CDR3. The rearrangement joins TRBV19 to TRBJ1-1, with no clear D. V was pared by 2 bases and J by 2 bases, with 6 bases between. The CDR3 loop spans 13 amino acids. Germline CDR1 LNHDA, CDR2 SQIVND (reference sequence). The CDR3 coding sequence is TGTGCCAGTAGTATAAAGAGTAACACTGAAGCTTTCTTT. Its protein product is CASSIKSNTEAFF.

V and J are TRBV11-2 and TRBJ1-2; D ambiguous. The CDR3 spans 14 residues. Germline CDR1 SGHAT, CDR2 FQNNGV. V gave up 7 bases and J gave up 8 bases, with 20 bases separating them. The CDR3: CASNEILRSYGYTF. CDR3 sequence (DNA): TGTGCCAGCAACGAGATCCTCCGGTCTTACGGCTACACCTTC.

The rearrangement links TRBV5-1 to TRBJ2-5; a possible D gene is TRBD2 (5 bases). CDR3 length: 14 amino acids. Germline loops: CDR1 SGHRS, CDR2 YFSETQ. The ends were cut back, 4 bases at V and 5 bases at J, with 15 bases in the middle. As DNA, the CDR3 is TGCGCCAGCAGCCCAGGAGGAAGTTTGGAGACCCAGTACTTC. It codes for CASSPGGSLETQYF.

This chain connects TRBV7-9 to TRBJ1-1, with TRBD1 as a possible D gene (6 bases). CDR3 length equals 15 residues. Germline V CDR1 and CDR2: SEHNR, FQNEAQ (reference sequence). V was shortened by 3 bases and J by 1 base, with 12 bases between the two germline ends. CDR3 nucleotides: TGTGCCAGCAGCTTGCAGGGGCCCCCGAACACTGAAGCTTTCTTT. Translation: CASSLQGPPNTEAFF.

The CDR3 bases are TGTGCCAGCCGCAAGGGGCTAGCCAAAAACATTCAGTACTTC. Translation: CASRKGLAKNIQYF. The rearrangement uses TRBV6-5 and TRBJ2-4, with D possibly TRBD1 on 5 matching bases. Germline assignment: CDR1 MNHEY and CDR2 SVGAGI. V lost 8 bases and J lost 0, with 11 bases in between. CDR3 length equals 14 residues.

V usage is TRBV10-3 and J usage is TRBJ2-1; TRBD2 aligns across 7 bases. The CDR3 contains 16 residues. J lost 8 bases, V lost 1 base, and 11 bases had no gene match. Germline V gives CDR1 ENHRY, CDR2 SYGVKD. The chain's CDR3 is CAISEFIGEGRDEQFF. The CDR3 DNA reads TGTGCCATCAGTGAGTTCATCGGGGAGGGCCGCGATGAGCAGTTCTTC.

The rearrangement links TRBV29-1 to TRBJ1-4; a weak D match, TRBD1 (5 bases). Trimming took 7 bases from V and 5 from J, leaving 8 bases between them. The V gene's germline CDR1 is SQVTM and CDR2 ANQGSEA. The CDR3 is made up of 11 amino acids. The CDR3 loop reads CSGGGNEKLFF. CDR3 bases: TGCAGCGGTGGGGGGAATGAAAAACTGTTTTTT.

The genes are TRBV14 and TRBJ1-2; unclear D gene. The CDR3 has 16 residues. V lost 1 base to trimming and J lost 0 bases, with 12 bases between them. CDR1 and CDR2 (germline): SGHDN, FVKESK. CDR3 sequence: CASSQVRLPPNYGYTF. The DNA for the CDR3 is TGTGCCAGCAGCCAAGTTCGCCTCCCGCCTAACTATGGCTACACCTTC. The complete variable domain, with remaining parts taken from reference TRBV14 and TRBJ1-2, reads EAGVTQFPSHSVIEKGQTVTLRCDPISGHDNLYWYRRVMGKEIKFLLHFVKESKQDESGMPNNRFLAERTGGTYSTLKVQPAELEDSGVYFCASSQVRLPPNYGYTFGSGTRLTVV.

V and J are TRBV7-8 and TRBJ2-7; 7 bases match TRBD2. CDR1 SGHVS and CDR2 FQNEAQ come from the germline V gene. This CDR3 has 15 amino acids. Losses at the gene ends were 5 bases for V and 0 bases for J; bases not matched to a gene: 7. The CDR3 spells CASSPLRGGSYEQYF. In DNA, the CDR3 is TGTGCCAGCAGCCCCCTCCGCGGGGGCTCCTACGAGCAGTACTTC.

The chain is built from TRBV6-6 and TRBJ2-3; 7 bases are shared with TRBD1. Unmatched junction bases numbered 5, after V lost 2 bases and J lost 3 bases. Germline V gene data show CDR1 as MNHNY and CDR2 as SVGAGI (reference sequence). This CDR3 comprises 15 residues. CDR3 nucleotides: TGTGCCAGCAGTTACAACAGGGGAGTTACAGATACGCAGTATTTT. It yields the protein CASSYNRGVTDTQYF.